This TCR beta chain derives from a study of human T cells and chemical hapten exposure. TCRdb reprocessed the RACE reads via MiXCR and lists one record per CDR3 protein. The sample has under 65,000 distinct CDR3 sequences, 9.3% seen once. Many counts were recorded for this clonotype. The time point is: patch test 1, 2 weeks after DPC sensitization. This sample's treatment: therapeutic diphenylcyclopropenone sensitization with weekly scalp DPC. The sequence derives from a woman aged 45-65 years with alopecia areata. Some clones in this sample may be carry-over from other donors' samples. The sequenced sample was whole blood, obtained in connection with sensitization to the hapten diphenylcyclopropenone (DPC).

The CDR3 DNA sequence: TGCGCCAGCAGCTTGGAAGCGGGAAAAGGGGAGCAGTACTTC. Translation: CASSLEAGKGEQYF. The chain employs TRBV5-1 and TRBJ2-7; 7 bases map to TRBD2. The CDR3 spans 14 residues. Germline V gene lookup returns CDR1 SGHRS and CDR2 YFSETQ. The V segment lost 0 bases and the J segment 7 bases; nucleotides outside the gene matches: 7.